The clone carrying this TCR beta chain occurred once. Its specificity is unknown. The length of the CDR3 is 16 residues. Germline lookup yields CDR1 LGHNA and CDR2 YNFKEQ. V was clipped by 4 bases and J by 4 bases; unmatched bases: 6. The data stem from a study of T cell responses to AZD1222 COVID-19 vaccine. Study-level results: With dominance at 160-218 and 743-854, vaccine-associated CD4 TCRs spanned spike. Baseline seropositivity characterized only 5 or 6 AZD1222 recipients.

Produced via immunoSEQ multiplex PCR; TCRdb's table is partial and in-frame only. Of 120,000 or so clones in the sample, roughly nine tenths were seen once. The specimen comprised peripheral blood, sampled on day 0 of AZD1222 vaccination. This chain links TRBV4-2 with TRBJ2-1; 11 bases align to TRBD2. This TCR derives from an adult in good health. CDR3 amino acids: CASSLSTSGEYNEQFF. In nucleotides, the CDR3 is TGTGCCAGCAGCCTTTCGACTAGCGGGGAGTACAATGAGCAGTTCTTC.